Listed below are T cell receptor beta chains from one sample, sequenced in a study of PD-1 blockade in mismatch repair-deficient tumors. The table came from immunoSEQ multiplex PCR; TCRdb's copy has only in-frame clones and leaves some out. The sample has 130,000 or so clones; around 83% are singletons. The starting material was peripheral blood, obtained 44 weeks after starting pembrolizumab. The receptors shown here come from an adult with mismatch repair-deficient cancer. CDR3s include the opening cysteine and the closing phenylalanine or tryptophan. A D gene is named only where the DNA matches it firmly. Size is stated for part of the rows, as once, few or many counts, or as a class when the clone is expanded.

d_call: TRBD1
v_call: TRBV27
j_call: TRBJ1-4
clone_size: .
cdr3_aa: CASSSGTVNEKLFF
cdr3_nt: TGTGCCAGCAGCTCCGGGACAGTTAATGAAAAACTGTTTTTT

d_call: TRBD1
v_call: TRBV2
j_call: TRBJ2-1
clone_size: .
cdr3_aa: CATGDRGPYNEQFF
cdr3_nt: TGTGCCACCGGGGACAGGGGGCCCTACAATGAGCAGTTCTTC

d_call: TRBD1
v_call: TRBV25-1
j_call: TRBJ2-2
clone_size: once
cdr3_aa: CASSETGGRTGELFF
cdr3_nt: TGTGCCAGCAGTGAGACAGGGGGCAGGACCGGGGAGCTGTTTTTT

d_call: .
v_call: TRBV28
j_call: TRBJ2-5
clone_size: .
cdr3_aa: CASSLSKRSAGTQYF
cdr3_nt: TGTGCCAGCAGTTTATCCAAGAGGTCCGCAGGGACCCAGTACTTC

d_call: .
v_call: TRBV10-2
j_call: TRBJ2-2
clone_size: .
cdr3_aa: CASSERGPRDTGELFF
cdr3_nt: TGCGCCAGCAGTGAACGGGGGCCCCGGGACACCGGGGAGCTGTTTTTT

d_call: TRBD2
v_call: TRBV7-2
j_call: TRBJ2-1
clone_size: few
cdr3_aa: CASSSLAGGVPVEQFF
cdr3_nt: TGTGCCAGCAGCTCACTAGCGGGAGGGGTTCCCGTTGAGCAGTTCTTC

d_call: TRBD1
v_call: TRBV7-6
j_call: TRBJ2-7
clone_size: .
cdr3_aa: CASSLRTGGGYEQYF
cdr3_nt: TGTGCCAGCAGCCTAAGGACAGGGGGCGGCTACGAGCAGTACTTC

d_call: .
v_call: TRBV28
j_call: TRBJ2-2
clone_size: .
cdr3_aa: CASSLPRDSPNTGELFF
cdr3_nt: TGTGCCAGCAGTTTACCGCGGGACAGCCCGAACACCGGGGAGCTGTTTTTT

d_call: .
v_call: TRBV2
j_call: TRBJ1-2
clone_size: .
cdr3_aa: CASMIAFLGGAFHGYTF
cdr3_nt: TGTGCCAGCATGATTGCGTTTCTTGGGGGCGCTTTCCATGGCTACACCTTC

d_call: .
v_call: TRBV5-5
j_call: TRBJ2-7
clone_size: .
cdr3_aa: CASSPRTGHYEQYF
cdr3_nt: TGTGCCAGCAGCCCGAGGACCGGCCACTACGAGCAGTACTTC

d_call: .
v_call: TRBV6-5
j_call: TRBJ1-2
clone_size: .
cdr3_aa: CASSYIGGGMGYTF
cdr3_nt: TGTGCCAGCAGTTACATCGGGGGGGGAATGGGCTACACCTTC

d_call: .
v_call: TRBV2
j_call: TRBJ1-1
clone_size: .
cdr3_aa: CASSEAHRVRDTEAFF
cdr3_nt: TGTGCCAGCAGTGAAGCGCATAGGGTAAGGGACACTGAAGCTTTCTTT

d_call: .
v_call: TRBV4-2
j_call: TRBJ2-7
clone_size: once
cdr3_aa: CASSQDPQSYEQYF
cdr3_nt: TGTGCCAGCAGCCAAGATCCCCAATCTTACGAGCAGTACTTC

d_call: .
v_call: TRBV15
j_call: TRBJ2-1
clone_size: once
cdr3_aa: CATSRGGAEKKQFF
cdr3_nt: TGTGCCACCAGCAGAGGGGGTGCGGAAAAAAAGCAGTTCTTC

d_call: .
v_call: TRBV30
j_call: TRBJ2-1
clone_size: .
cdr3_aa: CASSGLYNEQFF
cdr3_nt: TGTGCCTCCTCGGGACTTTACAATGAGCAGTTCTTC

d_call: .
v_call: TRBV19
j_call: TRBJ1-1
clone_size: .
cdr3_aa: CASSLTPVNTEAFF
cdr3_nt: TGTGCCAGTAGTTTGACACCGGTGAACACTGAAGCTTTCTTT

d_call: .
v_call: TRBV11-2
j_call: TRBJ2-7
clone_size: .
cdr3_aa: CASSRQSSYEQYF
cdr3_nt: TGTGCCAGCAGCCGACAGAGCTCCTACGAGCAGTACTTC

d_call: TRBD1
v_call: TRBV6-5
j_call: TRBJ2-7
clone_size: .
cdr3_aa: CASSRTGDEQYF
cdr3_nt: TGTGCCAGCAGTAGGACAGGGGACGAGCAGTACTTC

d_call: .
v_call: TRBV10-2
j_call: TRBJ1-1
clone_size: .
cdr3_aa: CASSEQHLNTEAFF
cdr3_nt: TGCGCCAGCAGTGAGCAACACCTAAACACTGAAGCTTTCTTT

d_call: .
v_call: TRBV4-1
j_call: TRBJ2-7
clone_size: .
cdr3_aa: CASSHTGHEQYF
cdr3_nt: TGCGCCAGCAGCCATACCGGGCACGAGCAGTACTTC

d_call: .
v_call: TRBV5-3
j_call: TRBJ1-5
clone_size: .
cdr3_aa: CARSFFQGSNQPQHF
cdr3_nt: TGTGCCAGAAGCTTTTTTCAGGGTTCAAATCAGCCCCAGCATTTT

d_call: .
v_call: TRBV30
j_call: TRBJ2-2
clone_size: .
cdr3_aa: CAWKVTGELFF
cdr3_nt: TGTGCCTGGAAGGTAACCGGGGAGCTGTTTTTT

d_call: TRBD1
v_call: TRBV13
j_call: TRBJ2-7
clone_size: .
cdr3_aa: CASSRTTGTGTAYEQYF
cdr3_nt: TGTGCCAGCAGCCGAACCACAGGGACAGGGACAGCCTACGAGCAGTACTTC

d_call: TRBD1
v_call: TRBV6-6
j_call: TRBJ2-4
clone_size: .
cdr3_aa: CASSNPRTGEGYIQYF
cdr3_nt: TGTGCCAGCTCGAACCCCCGGACAGGGGAGGGGTACATTCAGTACTTC

d_call: TRBD2
v_call: TRBV5-1
j_call: TRBJ2-3
clone_size: .
cdr3_aa: CASSLGLASDTQYF
cdr3_nt: TGCGCCAGCAGCTTGGGACTAGCCAGCGATACGCAGTATTTT

d_call: .
v_call: TRBV30
j_call: TRBJ2-7
clone_size: once
cdr3_aa: CALEGETIYEQYF
cdr3_nt: TGTGCCCTGGAGGGGGAGACCATCTACGAGCAGTACTTC

d_call: .
v_call: TRBV28
j_call: TRBJ1-5
clone_size: .
cdr3_aa: CASSFPGSNQPQHF
cdr3_nt: TGTGCCAGCAGTTTTCCGGGAAGCAATCAGCCCCAGCATTTT

d_call: TRBD2
v_call: TRBV28
j_call: TRBJ2-1
clone_size: .
cdr3_aa: CASSLATSGRREQFF
cdr3_nt: TGTGCCAGCAGCCTGGCGACTAGCGGGAGACGTGAGCAGTTCTTC

d_call: .
v_call: TRBV27
j_call: TRBJ2-7
clone_size: .
cdr3_aa: CASSPEGGFYEQYF
cdr3_nt: TGTGCCAGCAGTCCGGAAGGGGGTTTCTACGAGCAGTACTTC

d_call: .
v_call: TRBV12-5
j_call: TRBJ2-7
clone_size: .
cdr3_aa: CASGSIGTLSSYEQYF
cdr3_nt: TGTGCTAGTGGTTCAATAGGGACATTAAGCTCCTACGAGCAGTACTTC

d_call: .
v_call: TRBV30
j_call: TRBJ2-6
clone_size: .
cdr3_aa: CACSSGANVLTF
cdr3_nt: TGTGCCTGTAGCTCTGGGGCCAACGTCCTGACTTTC

d_call: .
v_call: TRBV4-3
j_call: TRBJ2-3
clone_size: .
cdr3_aa: CASSQDTGEPTDTQYF
cdr3_nt: TGCGCCAGCAGCCAAGATACGGGAGAGCCCACAGATACGCAGTATTTT

d_call: TRBD2
v_call: TRBV19
j_call: TRBJ2-7
clone_size: .
cdr3_aa: CATAREETSYEQYF
cdr3_nt: TGTGCCACGGCGCGGGAGGAGACGTCCTACGAGCAGTACTTC

d_call: .
v_call: TRBV5-1
j_call: TRBJ2-1
clone_size: .
cdr3_aa: CASSLYAQTVSYNEQFF
cdr3_nt: TGCGCCAGCAGCTTGTACGCGCAGACCGTGTCCTACAATGAGCAGTTCTTC

d_call: TRBD1
v_call: TRBV14
j_call: TRBJ1-1
clone_size: .
cdr3_aa: CASSRRGRDTEAFF
cdr3_nt: TGTGCCAGCAGCCGCAGGGGGCGCGACACTGAAGCTTTCTTT

d_call: TRBD2
v_call: TRBV6-5
j_call: TRBJ2-3
clone_size: .
cdr3_aa: CASSYSLAGATDTQYF
cdr3_nt: TGTGCCAGCAGTTACTCACTAGCGGGGGCCACAGATACGCAGTATTTT

d_call: .
v_call: TRBV10-3
j_call: TRBJ2-7
clone_size: .
cdr3_aa: CAISERSSGYEQYF
cdr3_nt: TGTGCCATCAGTGAGCGGAGTTCGGGCTACGAGCAGTACTTC

d_call: .
v_call: TRBV27
j_call: TRBJ2-7
clone_size: few
cdr3_aa: CASSLSGMLSEQYF
cdr3_nt: TGTGCCAGCAGTTTATCAGGGATGCTCAGCGAGCAGTACTTC